One and the same sample provided the 9 T cell receptor beta chains below, sequenced in a study of Graves' ophthalmopathy and Graves' hyperthyroidism. Amplification of TCR beta CDR3 regions used RNA transcripts. RT-PCR in the first round used HTBI primers; a second-round multiplex PCR followed. TCRdb used MiXCR to reprocess the multiplex PCR reads, holding one entry per CDR3 protein. This table holds approximately 460,000 distinct CDR3 sequences, around 14% found once. The sample consisted of blood. Receptors originate from a woman younger than 45 with Graves' ophthalmopathy.

This clonotype was found many times. The V gene is TRBV10-3, the J gene TRBJ2-5; the D gene is possibly TRBD2 (6 bases). CDR3 length: 14 amino acids. CDR1 ENHRY and CDR2 SYGVKD come from the germline V gene. V lost 0 bases and J 6 bases, leaving 11 bases between the germline ends. Here the CDR3 reads CAISESTSEQTQYF. DNA for the CDR3: TGTGCCATCAGTGAGTCGACTAGTGAACAGACCCAGTACTTC.

This clonotype showed up many times. The V gene is TRBV6-5, the J gene TRBJ2-7; 8 bases agree with TRBD2. J gave up 4 bases and V 7 bases, and 9 bases lay outside the gene matches. The CDR3 has 14 residues. Germline CDR1 and CDR2: MNHEY and SVGAGI. CDR3 DNA sequence: TGTGCCAGCACTAGAGCGGGAGATCTGTACGAGCAGTACTTC. It encodes CASTRAGDLYEQYF.

This chain joins TRBV30 and TRBJ1-5; weak D call: TRBD1 (5 bases). The CDR3 runs 12 residues. The V end was cut by 6 bases, the J end by 7 bases, with 13 bases between. Germline V gene data show CDR1 as GTSNPN and CDR2 as SVGIG (reference sequence). The CDR3: CACQVGGQPQHF. The CDR3, as DNA: TGTGCCTGCCAAGTGGGGGGACAGCCCCAGCATTTT.

Ten or more counts support this clonotype. The rearrangement links TRBV12-3 or TRBV12-4 to TRBJ1-2; a weak D match, TRBD1 (5 bases). The CDR3 is 13 amino acids. The ends were cut back, 6 bases at V and 2 bases at J, with 10 bases in the middle. Written as DNA, the CDR3 is TGTGCCAGCAGAGCCTGGGGGAACTATGGCTACACCTTC. Amino acid sequence: CASRAWGNYGYTF.

This clonotype was found many times. This chain links TRBV11-1 with TRBJ1-1, with D uncertain. Trimming removed 7 bases at V and 3 bases at J, with 15 bases between. The CDR3 loop spans 14 amino acids. Germline V gene data show CDR1 as SGHAT and CDR2 as FQDESV (reference sequence). The CDR3 coding sequence is TGTGCCAGCACCGAGCACCCAGACGACACTGAAGCTTTCTTT. This gives the protein CASTEHPDDTEAFF. The whole variable domain, filled in from reference TRBV11-1 and TRBJ1-1, reads EAEVAQSPRYKITEKSQAVAFWCDPISGHATLYWYRQILGQGPELLVQFQDESVVDDSQLPKDRFSAERLKGVDSTLKIQPAELGDSAMYLCASTEHPDDTEAFFGQGTRLTVV.

V gene TRBV7-2 combines with J gene TRBJ2-5; D not certain. The V gene lost 1 base and the J gene lost 4 bases, with 16 bases spanning the gap. Germline V gives CDR1 SGHTA, CDR2 FQGNSA. This CDR3 spans 16 amino acids. CDR3 protein: CASSLEPVSYRETQYF. The CDR3 bases are TGTGCCAGCAGCTTAGAGCCGGTGTCCTACCGAGAGACCCAGTACTTC. Together with reference TRBV7-2 and TRBJ2-5, the CDR3 gives the full variable domain: GAGVSQSPSNKVTEKGKDVELRCDPISGHTALYWYRQSLGQGLEFLIYFQGNSAPDKSGLPSDRFSAERTGGSVSTLTIQRTQQEDSAVYLCASSLEPVSYRETQYFGPGTRLLVL.

This clonotype was counted at least ten times. This chain connects TRBV28 to TRBJ2-5, with a possible D match to TRBD1 (6 bases). V dropped 4 bases and J dropped 1 base, with 10 bases sitting between them. Germline lookup yields CDR1 MDHEN and CDR2 SYDVKM. There are 14 residues in the CDR3. The CDR3 protein is CASSSFRGQETQYF. CDR3 coding DNA: TGTGCCAGCAGTTCGTTCAGGGGCCAAGAGACCCAGTACTTC.

The J gene is TRBJ2-5, the V gene TRBV11-2; 13 bases agree with TRBD2. Looked up from germline, CDR1 is SGHAT and CDR2 is FQNNGV. V was clipped by 3 bases and J by 2 bases; unmatched bases: 9. The CDR3 sequence is 18 residues long. The DNA of the CDR3 is TGTGCCAGCAGCTTTAAACCGACTAGCGGGAGGAGGCAAGAGACCCAGTACTTC. Its protein is CASSFKPTSGRRQETQYF.

The J gene is TRBJ1-4, the V gene TRBV6-5, with a tentative D call TRBD1 (6 bases). Germline V gene sequence: CDR1 MNHEY, CDR2 SVGAGI. Deletions cut 2 bases from V and 5 bases from J, with 9 bases between. The CDR3 consists of 14 residues. DNA for the CDR3: TGTGCCAGCAGTTACGCACAGGGAAATGAAAAACTGTTTTTT. Amino acids: CASSYAQGNEKLFF.